The T cell receptor beta chain described here comes from a study of beta chain features in type 1 diabetes. Study-level background: The patients were much like the healthy donors in age, gender and cell yields. Study results and caveats: Here, the possible influence of HLA type (on TCRB rearrangement) remained unresolved. Type 1 diabetes patients had TCRB CDR3s that were shorter (moderately but significantly so) in all four CD4+ subsets. When VDJ junctions were examined, type 1 diabetes patients showed fewer insertions and more deletions. A possible short-template PCR bias applies equally to patients and controls.

The sequenced template was cDNA made from the entire isolated RNA. Measured with immunoSEQ multiplex PCR; TCRdb has only the in-frame clones, and not every one. The sample holds some 640,000 clones, over 11% seen once. The ends were cut back, 3 bases at V and 7 bases at J, with 10 bases in the middle. Germline V gene sequence: CDR1 LNHDA, CDR2 SQIVND (reference sequence). The CDR3 consists of 12 residues. On this clone itself: Antigen unknown.

Sequencing was performed on naive CD4+ T cells from blood. The chain is built from TRBV19 and TRBJ2-7; no clear D. The sequence derives from a man between 18 and 29 years old with type 1 diabetes. The CDR3 sequence: CASSIFPEEQYF. CDR3 coding DNA: TGTGCCAGTAGTATCTTCCCTGAAGAGCAGTACTTC.